These 2 T cell receptor beta chains were sequenced from one sample in a study of blood T cell repertoires in COVID-19. Assay: immunoSEQ multiplex PCR; the TCRdb copy retains only in-frame clones and omits some. The sample has 200,000 to 250,000 clones, 70% to 90% seen once. Sequenced sample: PBMCs or T cells enriched from blood (not recorded which). These TCRs come from a young man who had recovered from COVID-19.

This clone came up once. The chain couples TRBV18 to TRBJ1-1, with 9 bases matching TRBD1. The CDR3 has 16 amino acids. V trimming: 3 bases; J trimming: 4 bases; junction bases outside the gene matches: 9. Germline-derived CDR1 and CDR2 are KGHSH and LQKENI. The CDR3 coding sequence is TGTGCCAGCTCACCGGGACAGGGTAGGTCTCGCACTGAAGCTTTCTTT. Amino acid sequence: CASSPGQGRSRTEAFF.

The gene calls are TRBV3-1 (or the pseudogene TRBV3-2) and TRBJ2-7; 10 nucleotides line up with TRBD1. Losses at the gene ends were 2 bases for V and 4 bases for J; bases not matched to a gene: 5. CDR1 and CDR2 (germline): LGHDT, YNNKEL (reference sequence). The CDR3 covers 15 residues. The CDR3 loop reads CASSQLGQGRYEQYF. The CDR3 DNA reads as TGTGCCAGCAGCCAATTGGGACAGGGGAGATACGAGCAGTACTTC.